The clone carrying this TCR beta chain was seen more than once but under ten times. Germline CDR1 MNHEY, CDR2 SMNVEV (reference sequence). This CDR3 contains 16 residues. J gave up 8 bases and V 1 base, and 12 bases lay outside the gene matches. Clones were read by immunoSEQ multiplex PCR, and TCRdb kept only the in-frame ones, dropping some. The table includes about 220,000 clones, about four fifths detected once. These data originate in a study of blood T cell repertoires in COVID-19. The V and J genes are TRBV27 and TRBJ1-2, with TRBD1 matching 8 bases. Sequencing was carried out using PBMCs or T cells enriched from blood (not recorded which). This receptor was obtained from a woman aged 40 to 50 with acute COVID-19. CDR3 bases: TGTGCCAGCAGTTTATATCAGGGGGCGCCTCTCTGGGGCTACACCTTC. Its translation is CASSLYQGAPLWGYTF.